The source of this T cell receptor beta chain is a study of blood T cells in healthy people across ages (dated by TCRdb to about 2015). Background on the whole study: In model experiments, template switching captured roughly one uniquely barcoded TCR beta cDNA molecule for every two T cells. Donors of different ages were randomly distributed across sequencing lanes to avoid experimental bias. The study measured age-related changes in TCR beta repertoire diversity using deep sequencing normalized with unique cDNA molecular identifiers. Using the same blood draw, the study looked at two additional independent replicas of 1 million unique cDNA reads for two donors, one aged 18 to 30 and the other aged 80 or older. Donors were grouped into four age groups: young (average roughly 15 years), middle-aged (roughly 40), aged (about 60) and long-lived (approximately 82).

This clonotype was detected a few times. This clone's antigen is unknown. The sample holds no much larger clone one base away, and base qualities are not on file. General study outcomes and caveats: Compared with the aged group, more naive CD4+ T cells, fewer expanded clones and increased TCR diversity were shown by the long-lived group, suggesting age selection. Since profiling was done on bulk unsorted PBMCs, naive and antigen-experienced compartments could not be conclusively compared. Because the CMV infection status of the donors was unknown, age-related changes in expanded clonotypes may potentially have been confounded. Observed TCR beta diversity per million T cells fell roughly linearly with age, and a significant reduction was already apparent by age around 39. The percentage of naive T cells measured by flow cytometry correlated strongly with observed TCR beta diversity. Estimates of total diversity from one million sequenced T cells were regarded as lower bounds and underestimates.

Donors were 39 systemically healthy Caucasian individuals from Russia aged roughly 6 to 100 years. Each donor gave around 9.9 milliliters of peripheral blood, collected into EDTA-treated Vacutainer tubes. Ficoll-Paque density-gradient centrifugation was used to isolate PBMCs, with at least 7 million per sample. Total RNA, at least 5 micrograms per sample, was extracted from PBMCs with Trizol reagent. For every donor, flow cytometry on a PBMC aliquot measured the percentage of naive CD45RAhigh/CD27high T cells. Trimming takes 4 bases from V and 0 bases from J, and the germline ends sit 14 bases apart. CDR1 and CDR2 are read off the germline V gene as SGDLS and YYNGEE. The CDR3 spans 16 residues, from the cysteine through the phenylalanine. Only the CDR3 region is kept as DNA, spanning 48 bases read in frame from base 1. Libraries came from 5' RACE. Reads for this sample came from an Illumina HiSeq 2500. A second 7 to 11 cycle PCR used a sample-barcoded 5' primer and a J-beta primer mix. A template-switch 5' adaptor carrying 12 random nucleotides introduced a unique molecular identifier onto each TCR beta cDNA molecule. Each sample yielded at least 2.5 million CDR3-containing paired-end reads. The Mint cDNA synthesis kit, primed by a TRBC-specific oligonucleotide, was used to synthesize first-strand cDNA from all RNA. All cDNA was treated with uracil-DNA glycosylase and then went through a first 18-cycle PCR with the universal primers M1SS and BC2_uni_R. In the source study's methods: For normalization, 1 million high-quality reads were randomly selected from each sample, with every read carrying a distinct molecular identifier. Reads sharing molecular identifiers were discarded rather than binned into consensus sequences. CDR3 identification, clonotype clustering and error correction used MiTCR with a Q25 quality threshold and the strictest error-elimination algorithm. A nonparametric unseen species model using Euler transformation provided a lower-bound estimate of total TCR beta diversity. TCRdb reworked the public reads: Q25 trimming with fastp, MiXCR clone assembly, productive beta chains retained. Each entry is one CDR3 protein sequence, shown with its most common DNA and genes. TCRdb's processing, not the authors' own work, is the source of the V and J calls. The sample table lists 1.5 million to 2 million distinct CDR3 sequences, approximately 32% of them with a count of one. The ten largest make up approximately 11% of the sample.

The V and J segments used are TRBV9 and TRBJ2-1, with TRBD2 perhaps the D gene, on 6 matching bases. Sequencing was done on a sample of blood. The receptor was isolated from a woman in her thirties in good health. The CDR3 region has the sequence CASSPIGGASYNEQFF. The bases are TGTGCCAGCAGCCCCATCGGCGGGGCCTCCTACAATGAGCAGTTCTTC.